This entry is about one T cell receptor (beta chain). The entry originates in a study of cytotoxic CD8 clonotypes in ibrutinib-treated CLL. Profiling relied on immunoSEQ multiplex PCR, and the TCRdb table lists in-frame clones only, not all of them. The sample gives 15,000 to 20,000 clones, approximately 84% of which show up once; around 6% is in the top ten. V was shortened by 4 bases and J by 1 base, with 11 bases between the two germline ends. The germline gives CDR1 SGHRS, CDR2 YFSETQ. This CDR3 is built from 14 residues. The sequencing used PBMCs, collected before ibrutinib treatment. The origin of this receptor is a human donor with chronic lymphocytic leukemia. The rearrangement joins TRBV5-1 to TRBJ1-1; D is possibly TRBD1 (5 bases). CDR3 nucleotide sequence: TGCGCCAGCAGCCCGTTTGGGGGGAACACTGAAGCTTTCTTT. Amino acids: CASSPFGGNTEAFF.